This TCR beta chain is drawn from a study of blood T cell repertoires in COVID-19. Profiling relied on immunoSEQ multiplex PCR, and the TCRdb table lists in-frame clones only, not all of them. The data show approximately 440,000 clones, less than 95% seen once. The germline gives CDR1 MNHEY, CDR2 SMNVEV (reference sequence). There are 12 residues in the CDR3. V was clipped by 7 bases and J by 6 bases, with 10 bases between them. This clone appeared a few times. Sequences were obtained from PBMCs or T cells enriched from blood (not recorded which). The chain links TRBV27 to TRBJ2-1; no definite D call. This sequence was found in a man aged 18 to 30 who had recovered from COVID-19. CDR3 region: CASKRSGNEQFF. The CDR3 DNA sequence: TGTGCCAGCAAAAGATCAGGCAATGAGCAGTTCTTC.